This T cell receptor beta chain came from a study of sequential checkpoint blockade in melanoma. About the study: Patients were randomized 1:1 to nivolumab-then-ipilimumab or ipilimumab-then-nivolumab first-line. Maintenance nivolumab came after either treatment sequence.

CDR3 length: 13 amino acids. V trimming: 6 bases; J trimming: 1 base; junction bases outside the gene matches: 2. CDR1 and CDR2 (germline): SGHTA, FQGNSA. Stated treatment: randomized to nivolumab then ipilimumab (arm A) or the reverse (arm B). DNA-damaging chemotherapy had not been given to any patient beforehand. PBMC sorting kept live CD3+CD8+ cells without CD19 or CD56. This table comes from immunoSEQ multiplex PCR, and its TCRdb copy is limited to in-frame clones, with some not included. The data contain under 25,000 clones, 82% of them seen just once; the ten biggest clones take up roughly 12%. The sequenced sample was CD8+ T cells sorted from blood (inferred from file names), obtained from a patient given nivolumab and ipilimumab in sequence. The chain uses TRBV7-2 and TRBJ2-5; 7 positions agree with TRBD2. The clonotype was recovered from a human donor with melanoma. In DNA form, the CDR3 reads TGTGCCAGCAGGCTAGCGGTCCAAGAGACCCAGTACTTC. Protein: CASRLAVQETQYF. The whole variable domain, remainder taken from reference TRBV7-2 and TRBJ2-5, is GAGVSQSPSNKVTEKGKDVELRCDPISGHTALYWYRQSLGQGLEFLIYFQGNSAPDKSGLPSDRFSAERTGGSVSTLTIQRTQQEDSAVYLCASRLAVQETQYFGPGTRLLVL.